This TCR beta chain originates from a study of cytomegalovirus exposure and HLA in healthy donors. Study background: In terms of ancestry, the Caucasian-associated cluster contained roughly 81% of the 398 genotyped donors.

This clone came up a few times. What it binds is not known. Though nominally healthy at sampling, donors likely had unrecorded immune exposures. Notes on the study in general: In a later analysis, an Asian-associated ancestry cluster reportedly showed fewer N-insertions than the 666-donor mean. For most TCR beta V segments, an earlier analysis put the productive rate at about 90% or about 30% of the time.

PCR amplification relied on 60 Vbeta primers (plus 13 Jbeta primers). Method: immunoSEQ multiplex PCR; TCRdb's copy keeps in-frame clones and lacks some. The table has approximately 190,000 clones, approximately 80% seen once; the top ten hold about 2.4%. J was trimmed by 8 bases and V by 4 bases; bases with no gene match: 8. The CDR3 extends over 14 amino acids. Per germline, CDR1 MGHRA and CDR2 YSYEKL. This sequence originates from a woman aged 45-65 years in good health and CMV-seropositive. Material: PBMCs. The chain combines TRBV4-1 with TRBJ1-2; the match to TRBD1 covers 9 bases. The CDR3 DNA is TGCGCCAGCAGCCCGGAACAGGGGGCGCAGGGCTACACCTTC. Translating gives CASSPEQGAQGYTF.